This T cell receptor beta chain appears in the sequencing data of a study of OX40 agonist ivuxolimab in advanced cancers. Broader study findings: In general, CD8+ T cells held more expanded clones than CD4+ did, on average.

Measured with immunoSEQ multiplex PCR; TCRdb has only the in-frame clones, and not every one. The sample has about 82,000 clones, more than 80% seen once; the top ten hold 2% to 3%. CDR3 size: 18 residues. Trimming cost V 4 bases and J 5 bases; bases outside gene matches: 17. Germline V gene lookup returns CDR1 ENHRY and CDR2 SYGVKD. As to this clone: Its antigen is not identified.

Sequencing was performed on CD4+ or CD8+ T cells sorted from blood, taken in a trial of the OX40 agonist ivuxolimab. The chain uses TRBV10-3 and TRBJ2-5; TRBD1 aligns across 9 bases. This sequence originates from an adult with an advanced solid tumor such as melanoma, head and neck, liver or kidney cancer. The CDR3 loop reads CAISGGRSGRTGAETQYF. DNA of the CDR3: TGTGCCATCAGTGGAGGGAGGAGCGGCCGGACAGGGGCGGAGACCCAGTACTTC.